A single T cell receptor (beta chain) is shown here with its context. The antigen is undetermined. This CDR3 has 11 amino acids. With 2 bases removed from V and 5 bases from J, the gap between germline ends came to 7 bases. The germline gives CDR1 DFQATT, CDR2 SNEGSKA (reference sequence). These data come from a study of T cell responses to AZD1222 COVID-19 vaccine. Study-level information: Whether given at about 4 or about 12 weeks, second doses were pooled.

Study conclusions and caveats: Of spike-specific TCRs, nearly half reportedly target regions left unmutated in variants.

Sequencing used immunoSEQ multiplex PCR; TCRdb keeps in-frame clones, though not all of them. Of 110,000 or so clones listed, roughly nine tenths are singletons. The sequence was obtained from an adult in good health. The sample here was peripheral blood, taken on day 0 of AZD1222 vaccination. V is TRBV20-1 and J is TRBJ2-7; D remains ambiguous. The CDR3 DNA reads as TGCAGTGCTAGACTCGTGGACGAGCAGTACTTC. It yields the protein CSARLVDEQYF.